The 2 T cell receptor beta chains given below trace back to one sample, sequenced in a study of blood T cell repertoires in COVID-19. Measured with immunoSEQ multiplex PCR; TCRdb has only the in-frame clones, and not every one. The table records about 320,000 clones, 90% to 95% of them present only once. Source material: PBMCs or T cells enriched from blood (not recorded which). Every receptor here comes from a woman aged 25 to 39 who had been exposed to COVID-19.

The chain carries TRBV14 and TRBJ2-7; TRBD1 might be the D (6 bases). CDR3 length: 12 amino acids. V shed 3 bases and J shed 9 bases, with 12 bases lying between them. CDR1 is SGHDN, CDR2 FVKESK, per germline. Here the CDR3 DNA reads TGTGCCAGCAGCCAGAGGGGGTTTGGGCAGTACTTC. It yields the protein CASSQRGFGQYF.

This clone occurred a few times. The rearrangement links TRBV7-3 to TRBJ2-1; TRBD2 matches at 9 bases. This CDR3 contains 18 residues. Germline loops: CDR1 SGHTA, CDR2 FQGTGA. The junction had 18 bases not matched to a gene; V was cut back by 4 bases and J by 8 bases. CDR3 region: CASSSLPGVAGEIDEQFF. The CDR3 DNA sequence: TGTGCCAGCAGCTCCCTCCCTGGTGTAGCGGGGGAAATAGATGAGCAGTTCTTC. The entire variable domain, with the rest obtained from reference TRBV7-3 and TRBJ2-1, is as follows: GAGVSQTPSNKVTEKGKYVELRCDPISGHTALYWYRQSLGQGPEFLIYFQGTGAADDSGLPNDRFFAVRPEGSVSTLKIQRTERGDSAVYLCASSSLPGVAGEIDEQFFGPGTRLTVL.